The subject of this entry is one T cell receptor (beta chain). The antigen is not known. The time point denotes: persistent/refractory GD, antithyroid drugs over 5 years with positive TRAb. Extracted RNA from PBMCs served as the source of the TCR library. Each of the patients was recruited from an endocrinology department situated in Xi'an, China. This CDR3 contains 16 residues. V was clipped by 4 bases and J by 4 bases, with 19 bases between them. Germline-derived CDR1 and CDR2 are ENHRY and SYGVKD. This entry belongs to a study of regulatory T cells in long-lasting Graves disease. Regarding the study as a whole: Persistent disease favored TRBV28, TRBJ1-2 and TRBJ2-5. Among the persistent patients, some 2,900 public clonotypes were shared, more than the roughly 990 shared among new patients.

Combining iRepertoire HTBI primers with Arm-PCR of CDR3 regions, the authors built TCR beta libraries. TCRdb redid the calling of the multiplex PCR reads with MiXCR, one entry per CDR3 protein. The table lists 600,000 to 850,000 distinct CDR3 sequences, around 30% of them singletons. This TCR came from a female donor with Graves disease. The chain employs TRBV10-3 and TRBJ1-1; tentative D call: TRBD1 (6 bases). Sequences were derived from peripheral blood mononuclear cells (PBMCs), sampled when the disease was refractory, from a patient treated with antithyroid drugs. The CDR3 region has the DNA TGTGCCATCAGTGGCCCCCGTGGGGGGGCGGCCACTGAAGCTTTCTTT. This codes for CAISGPRGGAATEAFF.